This TCR beta chain stems from a study of cytomegalovirus exposure and HLA in healthy donors. Study conclusions and caveats: With high specificity and sensitivity, the classifier reportedly diagnosed cytomegalovirus status.

Using immunoSEQ multiplex PCR, the repertoire was profiled, and TCRdb retains in-frame clones only, with some absent. The profile covers some 98,000 clones, with over 75% appearing a single time and less than 7.5% taken by the ten largest. The CDR3 has 16 amino acids. With 1 base removed from V and 0 bases from J, the gap between germline ends came to 11 bases. CDR1 is SGHDT, CDR2 YYEEEE, per germline. Remarks on this clone: Antigen unknown.

Sequencing was carried out using PBMCs. This clonotype was obtained from a man in his late teens or twenties in good health and CMV-seropositive. This rearrangement joins TRBV5-6 to TRBJ1-5; no reliable D call. CDR3 DNA sequence: TGTGCCAGCAGCTTGAAACCCAGGCTTAGCAATCAGCCCCAGCATTTT. Encoded protein: CASSLKPRLSNQPQHF.